The T cell receptor beta chain described here comes from a study of PD-1 blockade in classical Hodgkin lymphoma. The study, taken as a whole, reports: By C4D1, CD4+ diversity increased significantly, especially in complete responders. Compared with healthy donors, newly diagnosed patients reportedly showed lower baseline TCR diversity. The drivers behind the repertoire differences, possibly disease activity or prior therapy, remain undefined.

Time point in this sample: cycle 4 day 1 (C4D1), after 6 weeks of nivolumab. All the patients suffered relapse after autologous stem cell transplantation, and brentuximab vedotin exposure differed. Patients showed best responses of complete response, partial response or progressive disease. Sequenced by immunoSEQ multiplex PCR; TCRdb stores in-frame clones only, minus some. Among some 13,000 clones, 80% to 90% were seen once, and the ten largest hold 15% to 20%. This clone was counted between two and nine times. Its specificity is not known. The trim removed 3 bases at V and 8 bases at J, leaving 5 bases unmatched. From germline, CDR1 is MGHRA and CDR2 YSYEKL. The CDR3 contains 13 residues.

The sequence came from a human donor with classical Hodgkin lymphoma. The starting material was peripheral blood mononuclear cells (PBMCs), obtained before the fourth cycle of nivolumab. The chain employs TRBV4-1 and TRBJ1-1; 8 bases line up with TRBD1. CDR3 residues: CASSQRTGREAFF. The CDR3 DNA follows: TGCGCCAGCAGCCAGAGGACAGGGAGGGAAGCTTTCTTT.